Detailed here is one T cell receptor beta chain. Its antigen is as yet unknown. This specimen comes from a study of shared clonotypes between healthy human individuals. Genomic DNA per cell subset filled all wells of several immunoSEQ plates. Clones were read by immunoSEQ multiplex PCR, and TCRdb kept only the in-frame ones, dropping some. The sample shows roughly 1.5 million clones, 95% to 99% of them seen only once. Findings and caveats of the study: Some clonotypes were shared by all four sorted-subset donors, while others were not shared. The non-shared ones had lower generation probabilities than the shared ones. In having few donors, the study represented limited genetic and exposure-history diversity.

Study donors comprised healthy, HIV-negative adults devoid of recent acute infection or vaccination. Material for sequencing was naive CD4+ T cells sorted from blood. Noted subset: CD45RA+ positively selected. This TCR derives from a man aged 30 to 39 in good health.

The CDR3 here is CASRTHFTGELFF. CDR3 DNA sequence: TGTGCCAGCAGGACGCACTTCACCGGGGAGCTGTTTTTT. The gene calls are TRBV6-5 and TRBJ2-2; D is undetermined. There are 13 residues in the CDR3. Germline V gene sequence: CDR1 MNHEY, CDR2 SVGAGI. V was clipped by 6 bases and J by 4 bases, with 9 bases between them.